The clone carrying this TCR beta chain appeared many times. The record originates from a study of tumor and adjacent non-tumor tissue in lung cancer. TCRbeta libraries were built with three rounds of nested PCR, modified from ARM-PCR. One entry per CDR3 protein results from TCRdb running MiXCR on the multiplex PCR reads. The sample lists about 93,000 distinct CDR3 sequences, about 66% occurring once. This CDR3 spans 14 amino acids. V was trimmed by 0 bases and J by 4 bases, leaving 9 bases between them. This sample's RNA came from whole unsorted tissue. Between August and November 2014, newly diagnosed, chemotherapy-naive lung cancer patients underwent thoracic surgery in China.

This clonotype originated in a man in his sixties with non-small cell lung cancer. V gene TRBV12-3 or TRBV12-4 combines with J gene TRBJ2-5; tentatively, D is TRBD1 (7 bases). Sample: lung tumor tissue. CDR3 sequence (DNA): TGTGCCAGCAGTTTAGCGCAGGGGGGAGAGACCCAGTACTTC. It yields the protein CASSLAQGGETQYF.